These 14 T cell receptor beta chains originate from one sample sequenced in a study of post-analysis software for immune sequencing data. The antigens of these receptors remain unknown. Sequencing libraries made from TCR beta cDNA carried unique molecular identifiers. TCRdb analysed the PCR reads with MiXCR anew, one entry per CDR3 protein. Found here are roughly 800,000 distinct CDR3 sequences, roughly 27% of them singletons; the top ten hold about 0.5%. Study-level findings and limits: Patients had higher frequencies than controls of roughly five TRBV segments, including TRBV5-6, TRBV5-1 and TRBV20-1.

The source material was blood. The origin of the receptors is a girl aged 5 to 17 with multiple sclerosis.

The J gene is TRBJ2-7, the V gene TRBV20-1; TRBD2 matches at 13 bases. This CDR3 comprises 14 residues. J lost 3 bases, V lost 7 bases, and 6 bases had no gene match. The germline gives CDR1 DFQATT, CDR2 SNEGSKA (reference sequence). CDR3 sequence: CSVWTSGSFYEQYF. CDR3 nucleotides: TGCAGTGTTTGGACTAGCGGGAGTTTCTACGAGCAGTACTTC.

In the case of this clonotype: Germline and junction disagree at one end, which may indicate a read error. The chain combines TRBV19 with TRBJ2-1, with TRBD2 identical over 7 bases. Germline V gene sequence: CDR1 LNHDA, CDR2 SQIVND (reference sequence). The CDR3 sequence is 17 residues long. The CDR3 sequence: CTSSIVALGGSWHEQFF. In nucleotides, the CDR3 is TGTACCAGTAGTATAGTCGCCCTGGGGGGGAGTTGGCATGAGCAGTTCTTC.

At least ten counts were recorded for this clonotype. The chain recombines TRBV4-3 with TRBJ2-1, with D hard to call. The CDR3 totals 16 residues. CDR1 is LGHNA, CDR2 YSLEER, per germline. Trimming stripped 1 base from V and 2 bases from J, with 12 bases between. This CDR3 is CASSQVETRTYNEQFF. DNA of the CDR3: TGCGCCAGCAGCCAAGTCGAGACAAGAACCTACAATGAGCAGTTCTTC.

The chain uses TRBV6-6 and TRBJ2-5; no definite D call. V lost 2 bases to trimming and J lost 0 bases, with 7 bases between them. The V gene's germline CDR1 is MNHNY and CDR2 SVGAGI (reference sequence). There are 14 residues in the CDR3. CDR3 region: CASSYVADQETQYF. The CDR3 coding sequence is TGTGCCAGCAGTTACGTGGCAGACCAAGAGACCCAGTACTTC.

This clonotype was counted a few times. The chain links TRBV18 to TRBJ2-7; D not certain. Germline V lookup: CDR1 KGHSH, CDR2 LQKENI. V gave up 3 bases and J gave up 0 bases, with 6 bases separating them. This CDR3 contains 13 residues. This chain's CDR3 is CASSPPYSYEQYF. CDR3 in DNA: TGTGCCAGCTCACCGCCATACTCCTACGAGCAGTACTTC. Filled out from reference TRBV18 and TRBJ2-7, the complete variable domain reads NAGVMQNPRHLVRRRGQEARLRCSPMKGHSHVYWYRQLPEEGLKFMVYLQKENIIDESGMPKERFSAEFPKEGPSILRIQQVVRGDSAAYFCASSPPYSYEQYFGPGTRLTVT.

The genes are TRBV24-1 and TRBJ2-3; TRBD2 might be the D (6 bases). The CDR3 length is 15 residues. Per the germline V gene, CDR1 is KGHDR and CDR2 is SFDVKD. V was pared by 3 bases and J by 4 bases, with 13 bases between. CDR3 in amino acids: CATSDLGGAPDTQYF. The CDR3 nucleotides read TGTGCCACCAGTGATCTTGGCGGGGCGCCAGATACGCAGTATTTT.

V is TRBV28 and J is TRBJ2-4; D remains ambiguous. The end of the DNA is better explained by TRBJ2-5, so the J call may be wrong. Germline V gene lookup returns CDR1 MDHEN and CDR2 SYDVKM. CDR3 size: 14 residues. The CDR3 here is CASSLGVRWETQYF. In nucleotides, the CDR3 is TGTGCCAGCAGTTTAGGGGTTCGGTGGGAGACCCAGTACTTC.

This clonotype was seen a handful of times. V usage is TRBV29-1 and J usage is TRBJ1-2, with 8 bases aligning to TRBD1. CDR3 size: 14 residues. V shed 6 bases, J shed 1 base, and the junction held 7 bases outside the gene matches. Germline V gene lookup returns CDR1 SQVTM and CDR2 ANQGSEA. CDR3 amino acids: CSVGKTGDNYGYTF. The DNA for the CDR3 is TGCAGCGTCGGGAAGACAGGGGATAACTATGGCTACACCTTC.

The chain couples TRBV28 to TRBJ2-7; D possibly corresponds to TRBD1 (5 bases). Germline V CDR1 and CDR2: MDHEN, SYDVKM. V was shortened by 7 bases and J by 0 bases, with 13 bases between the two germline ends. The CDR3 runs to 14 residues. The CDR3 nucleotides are TGTGCCAGCAAGGGGCAGGGCGGCTCCTACGAGCAGTACTTC. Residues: CASKGQGGSYEQYF. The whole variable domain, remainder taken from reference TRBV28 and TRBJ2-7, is DVKVTQSSRYLVKRTGEKVFLECVQDMDHENMFWYRQDPGLGLRLIYFSYDVKMKEKGDIPEGYSVSREKKERFSLILESASTNQTSMYLCASKGQGGSYEQYFGPGTRLTVT.

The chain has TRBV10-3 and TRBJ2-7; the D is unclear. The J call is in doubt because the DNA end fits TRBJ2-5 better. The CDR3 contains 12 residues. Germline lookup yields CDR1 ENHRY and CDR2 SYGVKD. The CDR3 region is CAISGSGETQYF. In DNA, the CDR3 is TGTGCCATCAGTGGGTCCGGCGAGACCCAGTACTTC.

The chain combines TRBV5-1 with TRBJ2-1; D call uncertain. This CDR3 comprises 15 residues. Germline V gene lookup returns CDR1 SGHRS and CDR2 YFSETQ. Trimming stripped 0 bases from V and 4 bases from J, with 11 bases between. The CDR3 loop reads CASSLDGAHYNEQFF. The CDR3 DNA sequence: TGCGCCAGCAGCTTGGACGGAGCACATTACAATGAGCAGTTCTTC.

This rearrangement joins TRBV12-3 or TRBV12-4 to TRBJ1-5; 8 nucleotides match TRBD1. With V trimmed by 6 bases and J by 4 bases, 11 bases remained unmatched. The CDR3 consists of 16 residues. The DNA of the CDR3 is TGTGCCAGCAGCCCTGACAGGGGTCGGCCAAATCAGCCCCAGCATTTT. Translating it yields CASSPDRGRPNQPQHF.

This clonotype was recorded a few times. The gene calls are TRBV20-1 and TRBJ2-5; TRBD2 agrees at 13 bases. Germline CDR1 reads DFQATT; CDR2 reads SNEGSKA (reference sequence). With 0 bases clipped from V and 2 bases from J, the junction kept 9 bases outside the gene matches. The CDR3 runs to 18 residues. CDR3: CSAREPLAGGKRQETQYF. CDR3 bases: TGCAGTGCTAGAGAGCCACTAGCGGGAGGGAAAAGACAAGAGACCCAGTACTTC.

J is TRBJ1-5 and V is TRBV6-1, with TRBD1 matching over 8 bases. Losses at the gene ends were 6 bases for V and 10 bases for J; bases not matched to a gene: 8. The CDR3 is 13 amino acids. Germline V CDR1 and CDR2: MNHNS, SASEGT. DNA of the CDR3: TGTGCCAGCAGGGACAGGGAAAAAGGCCCCCAGCATTTT. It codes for CASRDREKGPQHF.